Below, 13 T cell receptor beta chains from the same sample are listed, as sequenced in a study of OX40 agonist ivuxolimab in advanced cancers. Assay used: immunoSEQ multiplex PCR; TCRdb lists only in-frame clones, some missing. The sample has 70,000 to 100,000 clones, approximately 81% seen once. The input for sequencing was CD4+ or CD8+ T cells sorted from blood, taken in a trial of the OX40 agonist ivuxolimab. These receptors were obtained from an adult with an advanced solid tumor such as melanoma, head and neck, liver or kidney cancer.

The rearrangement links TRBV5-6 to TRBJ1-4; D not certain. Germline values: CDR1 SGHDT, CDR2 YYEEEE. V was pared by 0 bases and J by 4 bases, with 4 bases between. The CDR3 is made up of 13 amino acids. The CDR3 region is CASSLVDNEKLFF. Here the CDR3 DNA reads TGTGCCAGCAGCTTGGTTGATAATGAAAAACTGTTTTTT.

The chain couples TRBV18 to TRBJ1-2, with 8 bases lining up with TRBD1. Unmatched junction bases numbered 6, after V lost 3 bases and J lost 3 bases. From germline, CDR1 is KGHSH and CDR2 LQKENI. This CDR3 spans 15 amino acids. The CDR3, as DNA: TGTGCCAGCTCACCCGGACAGGGCGGGTACTATGGCTACACCTTC. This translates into CASSPGQGGYYGYTF.

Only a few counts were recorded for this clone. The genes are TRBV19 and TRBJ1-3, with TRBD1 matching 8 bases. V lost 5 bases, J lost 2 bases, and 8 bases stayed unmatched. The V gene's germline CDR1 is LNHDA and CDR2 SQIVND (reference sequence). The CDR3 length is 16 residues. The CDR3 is CASSPPGQAPGNTIYF. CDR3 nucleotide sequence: TGTGCCAGTAGTCCGCCGGGACAGGCCCCTGGAAACACCATATATTTT.

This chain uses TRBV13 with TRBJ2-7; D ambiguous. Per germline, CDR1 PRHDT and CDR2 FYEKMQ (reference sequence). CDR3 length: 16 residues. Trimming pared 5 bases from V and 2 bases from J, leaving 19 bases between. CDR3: CASSLGTRPIPYEQYF. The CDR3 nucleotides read TGTGCCAGCAGCCTGGGTACCAGGCCCATCCCCTACGAGCAGTACTTC.

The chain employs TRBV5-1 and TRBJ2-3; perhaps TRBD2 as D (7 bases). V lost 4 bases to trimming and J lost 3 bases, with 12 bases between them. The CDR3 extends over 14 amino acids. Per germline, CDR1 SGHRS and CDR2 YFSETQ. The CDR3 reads CASSVGGETDTQYF. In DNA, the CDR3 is TGCGCCAGCAGCGTAGGGGGGGAAACAGATACGCAGTATTTT.

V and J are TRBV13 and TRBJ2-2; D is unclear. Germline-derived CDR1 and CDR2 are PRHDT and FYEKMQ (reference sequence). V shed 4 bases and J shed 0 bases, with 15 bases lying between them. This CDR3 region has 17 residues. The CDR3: CASSSWGTFSNTGELFF. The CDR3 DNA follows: TGTGCCAGCAGCTCGTGGGGTACCTTCTCGAACACCGGGGAGCTGTTTTTT.

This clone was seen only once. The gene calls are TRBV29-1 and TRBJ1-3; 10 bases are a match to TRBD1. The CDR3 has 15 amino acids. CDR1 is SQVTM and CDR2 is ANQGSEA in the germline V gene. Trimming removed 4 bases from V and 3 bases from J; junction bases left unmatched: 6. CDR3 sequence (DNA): TGCAGCGTTGTCTCCGGGACAGGGGATGGAAACACCATATATTTT. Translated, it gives CSVVSGTGDGNTIYF.

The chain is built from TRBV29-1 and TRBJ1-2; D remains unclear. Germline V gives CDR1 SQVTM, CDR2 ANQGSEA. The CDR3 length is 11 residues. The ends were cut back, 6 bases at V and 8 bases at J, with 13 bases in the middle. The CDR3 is CSVATSKGYTF. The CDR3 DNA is TGCAGCGTCGCGACAAGTAAAGGCTACACCTTC. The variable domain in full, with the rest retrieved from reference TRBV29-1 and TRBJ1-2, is SAVISQKPSRDICQRGTSLTIQCQVDSQVTMMFWYRQQPGQSLTLIATANQGSEATYESGFVIDKFPISRPNLTFSTLTVSNMSPEDSSIYLCSVATSKGYTFGSGTRLTVV.

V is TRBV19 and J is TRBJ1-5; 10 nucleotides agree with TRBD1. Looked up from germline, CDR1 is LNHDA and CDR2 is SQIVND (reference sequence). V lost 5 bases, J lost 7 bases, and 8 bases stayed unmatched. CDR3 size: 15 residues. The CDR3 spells CASSSHRQGAQPQHF. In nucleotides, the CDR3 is TGTGCCAGTAGTTCACACAGACAGGGGGCCCAGCCCCAGCATTTT. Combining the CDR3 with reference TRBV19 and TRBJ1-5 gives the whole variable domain DGGITQSPKYLFRKEGQNVTLSCEQNLNHDAMYWYRQDPGQGLRLIYYSQIVNDFQKGDIAEGYSVSREKKESFPLTVTSAQKNPTAFYLCASSSHRQGAQPQHFGDGTRLSIL.

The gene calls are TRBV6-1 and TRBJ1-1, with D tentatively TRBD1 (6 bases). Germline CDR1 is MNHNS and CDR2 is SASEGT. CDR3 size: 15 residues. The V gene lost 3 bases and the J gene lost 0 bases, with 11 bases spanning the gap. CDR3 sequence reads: CASSDQGNMNTEAFF. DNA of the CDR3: TGTGCCAGCAGTGATCAGGGGAACATGAACACTGAAGCTTTCTTT.

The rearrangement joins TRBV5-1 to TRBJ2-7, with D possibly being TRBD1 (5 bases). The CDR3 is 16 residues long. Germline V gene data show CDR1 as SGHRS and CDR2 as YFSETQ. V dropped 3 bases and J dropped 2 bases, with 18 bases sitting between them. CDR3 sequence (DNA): TGCGCCAGCAGCTCCCAGGGATCTACTACTACCTACGAGCAGTACTTC. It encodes CASSSQGSTTTYEQYF.

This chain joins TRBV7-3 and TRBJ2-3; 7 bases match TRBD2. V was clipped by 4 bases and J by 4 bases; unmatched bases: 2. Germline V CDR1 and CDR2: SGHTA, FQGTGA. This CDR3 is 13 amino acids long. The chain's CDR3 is CASSSRGADTQYF. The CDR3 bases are TGTGCCAGCAGCTCCCGGGGGGCAGATACGCAGTATTTT.

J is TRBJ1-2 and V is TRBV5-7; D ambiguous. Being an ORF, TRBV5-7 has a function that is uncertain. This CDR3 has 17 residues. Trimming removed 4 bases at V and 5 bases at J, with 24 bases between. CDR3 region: CASSPVGLEGQRYGYTF. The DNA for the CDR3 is TGTGCCAGCAGCCCAGTAGGTTTAGAAGGGCAGAGATATGGCTACACCTTC.